This TCR beta chain derives from a study of T cell repertoires in aging, cancer and after chemotherapy. TRB rearrangements spanning V, D and J were amplified using mixed TRB-A/B primers. Using its own MiXCR run on the multiplex PCR reads, TCRdb lists one record per CDR3 protein. The table has some 9,000 distinct CDR3 sequences, less than 55% seen once. Amplification of TCR beta used genomic DNA extracted from peripheral blood. This clonotype was counted a single time. Its antigen is unknown. Study-level results: These repertoire data do not allow conclusions about immunological memory after chemotherapy.

The specimen was blood. The origin of this receptor is a human donor in good health.

The CDR3 DNA reads TGTGCCAGCTCATTTCGGAGGGGGGCAGGGATCCGCAATGAGCAGTTCTTC. Its translation: CASSFRRGAGIRNEQFF. This chain uses TRBV18 with TRBJ2-1; D might be TRBD1 or TRBD2, each matching 6 bases. The V gene's germline CDR1 is KGHSH and CDR2 LQKENI. The length of the CDR3 is 17 residues. The ends were cut back, 5 bases at V and 6 bases at J, with 23 bases in the middle. Full variable domain (remainder filled in from reference TRBV18 and TRBJ2-1): NAGVMQNPRHLVRRRGQEARLRCSPMKGHSHVYWYRQLPEEGLKFMVYLQKENIIDESGMPKERFSAEFPKEGPSILRIQQVVRGDSAAYFCASSFRRGAGIRNEQFFGPGTRLTVL.